The T cell receptor beta chain described here comes from a study of early T cells in non-severe SARS-CoV-2 infection (dated by TCRdb to about 2021). Some background on the complete study: Because TCR sequencing was done on bulk RNA from unsorted whole blood, the alpha and beta chains could not be paired.

This was a case-control study nested in a cohort of healthcare workers in London, UK, who had nasopharyngeal swab PCR tests and blood samples taken every week. Healthcare workers were enrolled in the week of the UK lockdown, from 23 to 31 March 2020, and were followed every week for up to 16 weeks. Of note for this clonotype: There is no known antigen for this receptor. No per-base quality is available; no much larger clone lies one base away.

From the cysteine through the phenylalanine, the CDR3 covers 13 amino acids. Here the CDR3 DNA is all that survives: 39 bases in frame from base 1. V loses 3 bases of germline sequence and J loses 3 bases, and the interval between the two ends is 9 bases. As encoded in the germline V gene (reference sequence), CDR1 is MNHEY while CDR2 is SMNVEV. Paper-wide results and their limitations: VDJdb matching was skewed toward anti-spike CD8 responses and likely underestimated virus-specific expansions by missing private and CD4 specificities.

Libraries were prepared through 5' RACE. TCRdb names NextSeq 500 as the instrument used. To correct for sequencing error and PCR bias, the TCR library protocol tagged individual cDNA molecules with unique molecular identifiers. Sequencing covered both TCR alpha and beta chains, and within each sample the abundances of alpha and beta sequences were tightly co-correlated. Per the original workflow: Decombinator V4 was used to perform V gene, J gene and CDR3 annotation of TCR sequences. TCRs were defined as expanded if a significant change between any two time points was detected under a Poisson model with p below 0.0001. TCR abundances were normalised to the total number of TCRs sequenced in each sample and reported as counts per million. TRAV1-2 paired with TRAJ12, TRAJ20 or TRAJ33 defined MAIT TCRs, while TRAV10 paired with TRAJ18 defined iNKT TCRs. A search of VDJdb, accessed on 1 November 2021, was run for TCRs annotated to CMV, EBV and SARS-CoV-2, with TCRs annotated for multiple antigens excluded. TCRdb trimmed the raw reads at Q25, called clones with MiXCR and kept productive beta chains. Each CDR3 protein gets just one entry, which takes the most common genes and DNA from the rows behind it. TCRdb's processing, not the authors', yielded these V and J calls. This sample is represented by about 30,000 distinct CDR3 sequences; 6.6% of them were singletons. Of the sample, about 40% is held by the ten largest clones.

The TCR sequence derives from an adult who was a healthcare worker with PCR-confirmed SARS-CoV-2 infection or an uninfected control (not recorded which). Input material: whole blood. The sequence joins TRBV27 to TRBJ2-7; TRBD2 is perhaps the D gene, given 6 matching bases. The CDR3 reads CASSFYGGYEQYF. The sequenced DNA is TGTGCCAGCAGTTTTTACGGGGGCTACGAGCAGTACTTC.